These 20 T cell receptor beta chains were all obtained from the same sample, sequenced in a study of CD8+CD57+ T cells in acquired aplastic anemia. Genomic DNA acted as the template from which TCR beta VDJ combination and CDR3 sequence profiling were carried out. Via MiXCR, TCRdb re-called the reads, giving one row per CDR3 protein. Among under 200,000 distinct CDR3 sequences, around 50% were seen once, and the ten largest hold about 2.6%. Previously, flow cytometry had revealed CD8+CD57+ cell expansion in the patients chosen for sequencing. The material sequenced was sorted CD4+, CD8+, or CD8+CD57+ T cells (not recorded which) from PBMCs. The receptors stem from a human donor with aplastic anemia.

The CDR3 sequence is CASSLSGAGYTF. CDR3 nucleotide sequence: TGTGCCAGCAGCTTGTCAGGGGCCGGCTACACCTTC. The V gene is TRBV5-6, the J gene TRBJ1-2, with D possibly being TRBD1 (6 bases). V was trimmed by 1 base and J by 8 bases, leaving 9 bases between them. Germline V gives CDR1 SGHDT, CDR2 YYEEEE. The CDR3 covers 12 residues.

In this sample, this clonotype turned up many times. The V gene is TRBV19, the J gene TRBJ1-1, with D possibly being TRBD1 (5 bases). Germline V gene sequence: CDR1 LNHDA, CDR2 SQIVND (reference sequence). This CDR3 comprises 14 residues. Trimming shortened V by 5 bases and J by 8 bases, and 18 bases separated the two germline ends. CDR3 amino acids: CASSLPVSRTEAFF. The CDR3 nucleotides read TGTGCCAGTAGTCTCCCCGTTTCCAGGACAGAAGCTTTCTTT.

The J gene is TRBJ2-4, the V gene TRBV24-1, with a tentative D call TRBD1 (6 bases). Trimming removed 5 bases from V and 9 bases from J, with 10 bases in between. Germline V gene sequence: CDR1 KGHDR, CDR2 SFDVKD. This CDR3 spans 12 amino acids. The CDR3: CATSGRGGIQYF. In DNA, the CDR3 is TGTGCCACCAGTGGAAGAGGGGGCATTCAGTACTTC.

This CDR3 reads CASSWGTSVGNEQFF. The CDR3 DNA is TGTGCCAGTAGTTGGGGGACTAGCGTCGGCAATGAGCAGTTCTTC. The chain employs TRBV19 and TRBJ2-1; 10 nucleotides align to TRBD2. The V and J ends lost 5 bases and 6 bases, in that order; junction bases with no gene match: 7. This CDR3 has 15 amino acids. CDR1 is LNHDA and CDR2 is SQIVND in the germline V gene (reference sequence). The full variable domain, completed using reference TRBV19 and TRBJ2-1, is DGGITQSPKYLFRKEGQNVTLSCEQNLNHDAMYWYRQDPGQGLRLIYYSQIVNDFQKGDIAEGYSVSREKKESFPLTVTSAQKNPTAFYLCASSWGTSVGNEQFFGPGTRLTVL.

This clonotype was observed many times. The chain carries TRBV7-9 and TRBJ1-4; the D gene is possibly TRBD1 (5 bases). Trimming left V 6 bases short and J 0 bases short, with 8 bases between. This CDR3 contains 14 residues. Germline CDR1 SEHNR, CDR2 FQNEAQ (reference sequence). This CDR3 reads CASSQTATNEKLFF. As DNA, the CDR3 is TGTGCCAGCAGTCAGACAGCAACTAATGAAAAACTGTTTTTT.

At least ten counts were recorded for this clonotype. The rearrangement joins TRBV5-6 to TRBJ2-3; possible D gene TRBD1, 6 bases. The CDR3 consists of 15 residues. The germline gives CDR1 SGHDT, CDR2 YYEEEE. Trimming pared 4 bases from V and 2 bases from J, leaving 14 bases between. The CDR3 coding sequence is TGTGCCAGCAGCCCAAAGGGACAACTCACAGATACGCAGTATTTT. Its protein product is CASSPKGQLTDTQYF.

The chain couples TRBV20-1 to TRBJ2-3; TRBD2 agrees at 11 bases. CDR3 length: 16 residues. After removal of 3 bases from V and 1 base from J, the junction contained 6 bases not matched to a gene. CDR1 DFQATT and CDR2 SNEGSKA come from the germline V gene (reference sequence). The CDR3 region is CSASSLAGGRTDTQYF. CDR3 in DNA: TGCAGTGCTAGTTCCCTAGCGGGAGGACGCACAGATACGCAGTATTTT.

The sample holds many counts of this clonotype. This chain uses TRBV7-8 with TRBJ2-7; no clear D gene. The CDR3 is made up of 13 amino acids. The germline gives CDR1 SGHVS, CDR2 FQNEAQ. Trimming left V 1 base short and J 3 bases short, with 7 bases between. CDR3 sequence: CASSLGLLYEQYF. DNA for the CDR3: TGTGCCAGCAGCTTAGGGTTGCTCTACGAGCAGTACTTC.

In its sample, this clonotype was seen many times. J is TRBJ2-5 and V is TRBV6-1; TRBD1 matches at 7 bases. This CDR3 region has 15 residues. Trimming cost V 3 bases and J 8 bases; bases outside gene matches: 12. Germline CDR1 is MNHNS and CDR2 is SASEGT. The CDR3 DNA follows: TGTGCCAGCAGTGACACAGGGGTAAACTCAGAAACCCAGTACTTC. This encodes CASSDTGVNSETQYF.

Many counts were recorded for this clonotype. The chain uses TRBV20-1 and TRBJ2-5; D may correspond to TRBD1 or TRBD2 (5 bases each). The CDR3 runs to 14 residues. Trimming left V 3 bases short and J 1 base short, with 12 bases between. Germline V CDR1 and CDR2: DFQATT, SNEGSKA (reference sequence). CDR3 nucleotides: TGCAGTGCTAGCCCTTTGGGACGCCAAGAGACCCAGTACTTC. Residues: CSASPLGRQETQYF.

This chain uses TRBV7-2 with TRBJ1-1; a weak D match, TRBD1 (6 bases). The CDR3 has 13 residues. V was shortened by 11 bases and J by 2 bases, with 15 bases between the two germline ends. In germline, CDR1 is SGHTA, CDR2 FQGNSA. This CDR3 is CASTDSINTEAFF. The CDR3 bases are TGTGCCTCAACGGACAGCATAAACACTGAAGCTTTCTTT.

The chain links TRBV4-1 to TRBJ1-2; D might be TRBD1 (5 bases). Germline lookup yields CDR1 MGHRA and CDR2 YSYEKL. The CDR3 extends over 15 amino acids. V was cut by 0 bases and J by 4 bases, with 12 bases left in between. CDR3 coding DNA: TGCGCCAGCAGCCAAGACCCTAGACAGAGCTATGGCTACACCTTC. As protein: CASSQDPRQSYGYTF.

This clonotype was detected many times. V is TRBV6-1 and J is TRBJ2-7; TRBD2 matches 11 bases. The germline gives CDR1 MNHNS, CDR2 SASEGT. This CDR3 region has 16 residues. Trimming at V came to 6 bases and at J to 3 bases, leaving 10 bases not matched to a gene. CDR3 sequence reads: CASSLLAGVRNYEQYF. The CDR3 coding sequence is TGTGCCAGCAGCCTACTAGCGGGGGTTCGAAACTACGAGCAGTACTTC.

In its sample, this clonotype was seen many times. The rearrangement links TRBV7-2 to TRBJ2-2; 8 positions agree with TRBD2. From germline, CDR1 is SGHTA and CDR2 FQGNSA. The CDR3 consists of 14 residues. J lost 4 bases, V lost 4 bases, and 2 bases had no gene match. The CDR3 sequence: CASSYGRATGELFF. The CDR3 DNA reads TGTGCCAGCAGCTACGGGAGGGCCACCGGGGAGCTGTTTTTT.

This clonotype was counted ten times or more. The rearrangement links TRBV20-1 to TRBJ2-1; 9 bases fit TRBD2. The V gene's germline CDR1 is DFQATT and CDR2 SNEGSKA (reference sequence). This CDR3 comprises 15 residues. V gave up 5 bases and J gave up 5 bases; unmatched junction bases: 10. This chain's CDR3 is CSAGQGSSGNNEQFF. The CDR3, as DNA: TGCAGTGCTGGGCAGGGGTCTAGCGGGAACAATGAGCAGTTCTTC.

This chain uses TRBV2 with TRBJ1-2; maybe TRBD1 (6 bases). Germline CDR1 and CDR2: SNHLY and FYNNEI. The CDR3 consists of 14 residues. V was trimmed by 6 bases and J by 2 bases, leaving 13 bases between them. The CDR3 sequence is CASSKNRENYGYTF. DNA for the CDR3: TGTGCCAGCAGCAAAAACAGGGAAAACTATGGCTACACCTTC.

This clonotype came up many times. The genes are TRBV20-1 and TRBJ2-1, with 13 bases fitting TRBD2. Germline-derived CDR1 and CDR2 are DFQATT and SNEGSKA (reference sequence). The CDR3 sequence is 14 residues long. With V trimmed by 4 bases and J by 8 bases, 5 bases remained unmatched. CDR3 protein: CSAKGLAGNYEQFF. The CDR3 bases are TGCAGTGCTAAGGGACTAGCGGGAAACTATGAGCAGTTCTTC.

The chain is built from TRBV10-3 and TRBJ1-2; 9 bases agree with TRBD1. The CDR3 has 16 residues. After removal of 6 bases from V and 3 bases from J, the junction contained 11 bases not matched to a gene. From germline, CDR1 is ENHRY and CDR2 SYGVKD. The CDR3 sequence is CAISRTGTGRDYGYTF. In DNA form, the CDR3 reads TGTGCCATCAGCAGGACCGGGACAGGGAGAGACTATGGCTACACCTTC.

The rearrangement joins TRBV11-1 to TRBJ2-1; 9 bases are a match to TRBD1. CDR3 length: 15 residues. The junction had 4 bases not matched to a gene; V was cut back by 5 bases and J by 2 bases. The germline CDR1 and CDR2 sequences are SGHAT and FQDESV (reference sequence). CDR3 region: CASSRGTGTYNEQFF. The CDR3 DNA follows: TGTGCCAGCAGCCGTGGGACAGGGACCTACAATGAGCAGTTCTTC. Looking up the rest from reference TRBV11-1 and TRBJ2-1 gives the full variable domain: EAEVAQSPRYKITEKSQAVAFWCDPISGHATLYWYRQILGQGPELLVQFQDESVVDDSQLPKDRFSAERLKGVDSTLKIQPAELGDSAMYLCASSRGTGTYNEQFFGPGTRLTVL.

This clonotype came up many times. This rearrangement joins TRBV5-1 to TRBJ2-7, with 13 nucleotides matching TRBD2. CDR1 is SGHRS and CDR2 is YFSETQ in the germline V gene. The CDR3 spans 16 residues. V gave up 4 bases and J gave up 2 bases; unmatched junction bases: 6. CDR3 nucleotide sequence: TGCGCCAGCAGCGCAGGACTAGCGGGAGAGACCTACGAGCAGTACTTC. Amino acids: CASSAGLAGETYEQYF. Looking up the rest from reference TRBV5-1 and TRBJ2-7 gives the full variable domain: KAGVTQTPRYLIKTRGQQVTLSCSPISGHRSVSWYQQTPGQGLQFLFEYFSETQRNKGNFPGRFSGRQFSNSRSEMNVSTLELGDSALYLCASSAGLAGETYEQYFGPGTRLTVT.